This TCR beta chain was observed in a study of T-cell reconstitution after alpha-beta-depleted transplantation in children. V was clipped by 5 bases and J by 7 bases, with 17 bases between them. Germline CDR1 SQVTM, CDR2 ANQGSEA. This CDR3 has 14 residues. Study conclusions and caveats: T-cell numbers and diversity one year post-transplant derived largely from freshly generated T cells.

This clonotype was seen repeatedly, ten times or more. Its antigen is not identified. Molecular barcoding with unique molecular identifiers was used for the TCRbeta library. TCRdb ran MiXCR on the PCR reads and lists one entry per CDR3 protein. The table has around 190,000 distinct CDR3 sequences, under 8.5% seen once. The origin of this receptor is a boy aged 2 to 9 with acute lymphoblastic leukemia, due to receive a stem cell transplant. The chain uses TRBV29-1 and TRBJ2-2; D is uncertain. This specimen was PBMCs, taken before TCRalphabeta/CD19-depleted stem cell transplant. The CDR3 sequence is CSVLTFPVGGELFF. The CDR3 DNA reads as TGCAGCGTTCTCACCTTCCCTGTGGGCGGGGAGCTGTTTTTT.